The clone carrying this T cell receptor (beta chain) was observed a single time. This sample was included in a study of control samples from healthy donors and cancer patients. The CDR3 has 12 amino acids. CDR1 is SGHDT, CDR2 YYEEEE, per germline. Trimming took off 1 base at V and 3 bases at J, with 5 bases between the two ends. The table came from immunoSEQ multiplex PCR; TCRdb's copy has only in-frame clones and leaves some out. The sample has roughly 54,000 clones; around 97% are singletons. The receptor was derived from a woman aged 25 to 39 in good health. Sample: blood. The genes are TRBV5-6 and TRBJ2-7; D call uncertain. CDR3 coding DNA: TGTGCCAGCAGCTTGTGGGGCTACGAGCAGTACTTC. Protein product: CASSLWGYEQYF.